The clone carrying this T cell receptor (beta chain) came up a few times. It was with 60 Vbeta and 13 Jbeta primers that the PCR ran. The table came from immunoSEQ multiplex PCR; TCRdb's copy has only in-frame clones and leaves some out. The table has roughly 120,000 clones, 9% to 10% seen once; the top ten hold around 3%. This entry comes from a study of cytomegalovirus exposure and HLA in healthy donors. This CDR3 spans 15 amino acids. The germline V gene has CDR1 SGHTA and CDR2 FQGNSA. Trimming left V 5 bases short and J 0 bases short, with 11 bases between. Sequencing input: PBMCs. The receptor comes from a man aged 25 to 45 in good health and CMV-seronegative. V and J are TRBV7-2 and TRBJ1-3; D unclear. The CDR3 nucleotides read TGTGCCAGCAGCCGGAGTGCTCGCTCTGGAAACACCATATATTTT. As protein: CASSRSARSGNTIYF.